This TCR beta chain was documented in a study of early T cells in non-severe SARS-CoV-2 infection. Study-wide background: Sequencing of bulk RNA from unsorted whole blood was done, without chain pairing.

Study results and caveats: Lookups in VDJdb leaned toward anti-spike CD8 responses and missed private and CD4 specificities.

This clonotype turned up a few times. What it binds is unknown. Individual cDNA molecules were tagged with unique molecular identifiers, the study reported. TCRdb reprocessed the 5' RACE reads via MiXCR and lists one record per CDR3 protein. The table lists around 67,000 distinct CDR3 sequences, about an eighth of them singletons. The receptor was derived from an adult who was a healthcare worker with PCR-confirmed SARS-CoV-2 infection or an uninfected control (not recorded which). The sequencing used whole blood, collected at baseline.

The CDR3 protein is CASSPMLVRGYTF. DNA for the CDR3: TGTGCCAGCAGCCCGATGCTTGTTCGTGGCTACACCTTC. The V call is TRBV12-3 or TRBV12-4, the J call TRBJ1-2; D not certain. Trimming stripped 6 bases from V and 7 bases from J, with 15 bases between. CDR3 length equals 13 residues.